The rows below give T cell receptor beta chains drawn from one sample of a study of cytomegalovirus exposure and HLA in healthy donors. Produced via immunoSEQ multiplex PCR; TCRdb's table is partial and in-frame only. This repertoire shows about 130,000 clones, about 91% found once; its top ten account for about 1.2%. The specimen sequenced was PBMCs. The source is a woman aged 18-29 years in good health and CMV-seronegative. Both conserved end residues are part of each CDR3. Fields, in order: V gene, CDR3 protein.

v_call: TRBV6-4; cdr3_aa: CATNTIGGPGGYTF
v_call: TRBV29-1; cdr3_aa: CSVERGTSGYTF
v_call: TRBV6-1; cdr3_aa: CASSESAHRGSTQHF
v_call: TRBV6-5; cdr3_aa: CASSYSWELYGYTF
v_call: TRBV5-1; cdr3_aa: CASSLNTGVVDEQYF
v_call: TRBV4-1; cdr3_aa: CASSLPWGDRGRTRGYNEQFF
v_call: TRBV7-2; cdr3_aa: CASSLGAGPYEQYF
v_call: TRBV7-8; cdr3_aa: CASSQWTGGPTEAFF
v_call: TRBV9; cdr3_aa: CASSGGTLAGVGEQFF
v_call: TRBV4-2; cdr3_aa: CASSQVSVDSPVYEQYF
v_call: TRBV10-2; cdr3_aa: CASSEYSPRINQPQHF